This T cell receptor (beta chain) was obtained from a study of T cell repertoires in cytomegalovirus infection (dated by TCRdb to between 2019 and 2020). Concerning the study at large: Recently identified HLA-C-restricted CMV epitopes, whose presentation resists viral immunomodulation, were targeted by peptide stimulations together with well-studied HLA-B-restricted epitopes. Because public TCR beta signatures pointed to carriage of CMV infection together with the matching HLA type, the HLA type of each donor mattered for the analysis. General findings and caveats noted by the study authors: The ex vivo response was dominated by HLA-C-restricted CMV-specific TCR beta clonotypes, which also provided the single most frequent clonotype in two of eight donors. In both this cohort and an independent roughly 360-donor cohort, the cumulative frequency of public TCR beta family members distinguished carriers of CMV infection plus the relevant HLA type.

The junction shows trimming of 4 bases on V and 0 bases on J, plus 3 bases between the germline ends. CDR3 length: 12 amino acids, cysteine to phenylalanine. Only the CDR3 DNA stays, 36 bases, in frame from base 1. Sequencing instrument: Illumina HiSeq 1500. TCRdb took the public reads, trimmed them with fastp at Q25, ran MiXCR for clone calling and kept in-frame beta chains. Rows matching on CDR3 protein sequence are summarized as one entry with the most common DNA and genes. For this sample there are around 100,000 distinct CDR3 sequences; 42% appear just once. The ten largest clones capture just under 75% of the sample. The sample's treatment or condition, from its label and the paper: in vitro stimulation with specific CMV peptide epitopes to enrich CMV-specific T cells. Notes on this clonotype: This receptor's antigen is unknown. No qualities accompany the bases; no much larger clone lies one base away.

This sequence uses TRBV12-3 or TRBV12-4 and TRBJ1-1; the D segment cannot be called with confidence. The source of this sequence is a human donor in good health (CMV status not recorded). Some clones in this sample may be carry-over from other donors' samples. This material consisted of CD8+ T cells from cultured PBMCs, taken from culture after CMV antigen stimulation. At the DNA level, the sequence is TGTGCCAGCAGTTATTTGAACACTGAAGCTTTCTTT. The resulting protein is CASSYLNTEAFF.